These 7 T cell receptor beta chains came from one sample sequenced in a study of sequential checkpoint blockade in melanoma. Some clones are missing from TCRdb's copy, which holds only in-frame ones; the method was immunoSEQ multiplex PCR. Of about 10,000 clones detected, roughly 24% appear once; the ten largest clones hold about 10%. Treatment described: randomized to nivolumab then ipilimumab (arm A) or the reverse (arm B). The source material was tumor tissue (inferred from file names), sampled from a patient given nivolumab and ipilimumab in sequence. The receptors here all came from a human donor with melanoma.

The chain uses TRBV30 and TRBJ1-1; D ambiguous. The CDR3 covers 12 residues. The germline CDR1 and CDR2 sequences are GTSNPN and SVGIG (reference sequence). V was shortened by 2 bases and J by 8 bases, with 12 bases between the two germline ends. The CDR3 nucleotides are TGTGCCTGGAGTACCCTTCCGGGAGAAGCTTTCTTT. Translating it yields CAWSTLPGEAFF.

This clone has only a few counts. V usage is TRBV12-5 and J usage is TRBJ2-2; D may be TRBD1 or TRBD2 (5 bases each). CDR3 size: 14 residues. Germline V gene sequence: CDR1 LGHNT, CDR2 FRNRAP. CDR3 sequence: CATSLGDDTGELFF. DNA for the CDR3: TGTGCCACCTCACTAGGGGACGACACCGGGGAGCTGTTTTTT.

This clone is labeled large. This chain links TRBV11-3 with TRBJ2-1; 15 nucleotides match TRBD2. The germline V gene encodes CDR1 SGHNT and CDR2 YENEEA. V shed 1 base, J shed 4 bases, and the junction held 11 bases outside the gene matches. The CDR3 sequence is 20 residues long. The CDR3 nucleotides are TGTGCCAGCAGCTTAGGGTCGGGACTAGCGGGGGGCCTAGCTTACAATGAGCAGTTCTTC. It is translated as CASSLGSGLAGGLAYNEQFF.

At least ten counts were recorded for this clone. V usage is TRBV12-5 and J usage is TRBJ1-2; 7 bases are a match to TRBD1. Looked up from germline, CDR1 is LGHNT and CDR2 is FRNRAP. The CDR3 totals 13 residues. The CDR3 region is CASIQRQGYGYTF. The DNA of the CDR3 is TGTGCCAGCATCCAGCGACAGGGCTATGGCTACACCTTC.

This chain uses TRBV15 with TRBJ1-5; D might be TRBD1 (6 bases). Germline assignment: CDR1 LNHNV and CDR2 YYDKDF (reference sequence). The CDR3 totals 14 residues. V was shortened by 0 bases and J by 7 bases, with 10 bases between the two germline ends. Written as DNA, the CDR3 is TGTGCCACCAGCAGAGATGGAGGGGGACAGCCCCAGCATTTT. It specifies CATSRDGGGQPQHF.

The chain couples TRBV29-1 to TRBJ1-3; weak D call: TRBD1 (6 bases). There are 15 residues in the CDR3. The V and J ends lost 6 bases and 2 bases respectively, with 17 bases between them. The germline V gene encodes CDR1 SQVTM and CDR2 ANQGSEA. CDR3 protein: CSVQTQGWAGNTIYF. The CDR3, as DNA: TGCAGCGTACAAACACAGGGTTGGGCTGGAAACACCATATATTTT.

The rearrangement links TRBV28 to TRBJ1-5; no definite D call. CDR3 length: 16 amino acids. Germline CDR1 MDHEN, CDR2 SYDVKM. Trimming pared 6 bases from V and 0 bases from J, leaving 15 bases between. CDR3 loop: CASSRINPLSNQPQHF. As DNA, the CDR3 is TGTGCCAGCAGCCGTATCAACCCGCTTAGCAATCAGCCCCAGCATTTT. Full variable domain (remainder filled in from reference TRBV28 and TRBJ1-5): DVKVTQSSRYLVKRTGEKVFLECVQDMDHENMFWYRQDPGLGLRLIYFSYDVKMKEKGDIPEGYSVSREKKERFSLILESASTNQTSMYLCASSRINPLSNQPQHFGDGTRLSIL.